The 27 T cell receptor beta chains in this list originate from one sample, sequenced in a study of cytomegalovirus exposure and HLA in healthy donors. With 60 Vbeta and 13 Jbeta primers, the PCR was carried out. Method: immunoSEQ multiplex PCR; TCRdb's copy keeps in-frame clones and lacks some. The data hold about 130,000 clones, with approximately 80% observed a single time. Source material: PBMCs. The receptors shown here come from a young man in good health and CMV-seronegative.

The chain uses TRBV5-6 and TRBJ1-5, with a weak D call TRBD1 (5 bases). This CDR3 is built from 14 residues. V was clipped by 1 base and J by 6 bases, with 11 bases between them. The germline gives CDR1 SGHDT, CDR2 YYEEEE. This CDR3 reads CASSLQGRGQPQHF. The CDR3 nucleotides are TGTGCCAGCAGCTTGCAGGGTAGGGGTCAGCCCCAGCATTTT.

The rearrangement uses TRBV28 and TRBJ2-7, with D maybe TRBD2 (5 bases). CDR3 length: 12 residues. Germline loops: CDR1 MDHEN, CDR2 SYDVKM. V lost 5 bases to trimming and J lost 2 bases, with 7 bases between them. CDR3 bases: TGTGCCAGCAGTGGGAGCCCCTACGAGCAGTACTTC. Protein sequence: CASSGSPYEQYF.

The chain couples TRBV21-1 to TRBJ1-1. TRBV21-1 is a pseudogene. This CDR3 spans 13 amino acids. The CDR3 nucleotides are TGTGCCAGCAGCAAAAAGGGGGGGGCTGAAGCTTTCTTT. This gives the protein CASSKKGGAEAFF.

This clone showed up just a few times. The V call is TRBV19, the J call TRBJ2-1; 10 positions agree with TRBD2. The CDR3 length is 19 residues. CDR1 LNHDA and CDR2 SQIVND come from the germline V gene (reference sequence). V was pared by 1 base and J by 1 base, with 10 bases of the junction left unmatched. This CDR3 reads CASSIAASGRGSSYNEQFF. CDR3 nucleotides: TGTGCCAGTAGTATAGCGGCTAGCGGGAGAGGTTCGTCCTACAATGAGCAGTTCTTC.

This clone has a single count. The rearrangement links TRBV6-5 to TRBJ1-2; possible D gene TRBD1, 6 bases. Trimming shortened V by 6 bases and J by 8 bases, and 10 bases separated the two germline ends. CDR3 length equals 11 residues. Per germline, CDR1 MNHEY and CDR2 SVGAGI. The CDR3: CASRTGFGYTF. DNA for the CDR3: TGTGCCAGCAGAACAGGGTTCGGCTACACCTTC.

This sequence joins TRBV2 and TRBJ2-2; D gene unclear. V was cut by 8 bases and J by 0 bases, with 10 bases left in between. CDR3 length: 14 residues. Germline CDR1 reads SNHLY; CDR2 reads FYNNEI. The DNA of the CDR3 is TGTGCCAGCTTGAGGTTCGCGAACACCGGGGAGCTGTTTTTT. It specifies CASLRFANTGELFF.

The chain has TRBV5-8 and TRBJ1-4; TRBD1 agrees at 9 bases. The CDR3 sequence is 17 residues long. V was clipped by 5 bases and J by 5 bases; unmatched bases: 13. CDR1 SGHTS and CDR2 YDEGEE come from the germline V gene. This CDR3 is CASSSGTGLLGNEKLFF. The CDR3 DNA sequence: TGTGCCAGCAGTTCCGGGACAGGGCTTCTGGGGAATGAAAAACTGTTTTTT.

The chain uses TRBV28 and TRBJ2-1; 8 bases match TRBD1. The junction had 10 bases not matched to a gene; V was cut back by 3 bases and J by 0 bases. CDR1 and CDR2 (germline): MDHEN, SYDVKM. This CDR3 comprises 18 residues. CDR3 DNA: TGTGCCAGCAGTTTCGATCGAGACAGGGGCGACTCCTACAATGAGCAGTTCTTC. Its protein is CASSFDRDRGDSYNEQFF.

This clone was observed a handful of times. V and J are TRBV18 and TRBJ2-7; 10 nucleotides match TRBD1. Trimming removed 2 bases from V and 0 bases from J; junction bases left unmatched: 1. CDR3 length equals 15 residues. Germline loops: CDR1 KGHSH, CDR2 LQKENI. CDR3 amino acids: CASSPRTGGSYEQYF. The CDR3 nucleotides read TGTGCCAGCTCACCAAGGACAGGGGGCTCCTACGAGCAGTACTTC.

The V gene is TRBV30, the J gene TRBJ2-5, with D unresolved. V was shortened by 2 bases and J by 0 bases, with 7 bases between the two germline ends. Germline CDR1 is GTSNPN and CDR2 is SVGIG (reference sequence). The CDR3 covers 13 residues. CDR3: CAWSLGYQETQYF. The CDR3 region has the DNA TGTGCCTGGAGTTTGGGCTACCAAGAGACCCAGTACTTC.

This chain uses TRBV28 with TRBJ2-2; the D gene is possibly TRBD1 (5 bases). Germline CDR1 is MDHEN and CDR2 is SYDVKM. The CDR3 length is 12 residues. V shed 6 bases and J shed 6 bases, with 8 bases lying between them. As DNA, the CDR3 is TGTGCCAGCAGCGTCAGGGCCGGGGAGCTGTTTTTT. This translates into CASSVRAGELFF.

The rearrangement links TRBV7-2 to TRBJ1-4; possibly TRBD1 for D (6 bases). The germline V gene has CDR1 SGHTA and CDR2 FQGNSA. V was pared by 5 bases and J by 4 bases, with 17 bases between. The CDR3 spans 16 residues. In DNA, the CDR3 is TGTGCCAGCAGCCCTGGACAGATCCAGGGTAATGAAAAACTGTTTTTT. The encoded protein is CASSPGQIQGNEKLFF.

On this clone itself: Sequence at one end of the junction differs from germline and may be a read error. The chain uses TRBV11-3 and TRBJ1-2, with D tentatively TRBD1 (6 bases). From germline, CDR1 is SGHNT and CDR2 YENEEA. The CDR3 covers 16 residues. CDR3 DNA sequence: TGTGCCAGCAGCTTAGATTGCACCGACAGGCGCCCATTCTTGGGCTTC. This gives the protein CASSLDCTDRRPFLGF.

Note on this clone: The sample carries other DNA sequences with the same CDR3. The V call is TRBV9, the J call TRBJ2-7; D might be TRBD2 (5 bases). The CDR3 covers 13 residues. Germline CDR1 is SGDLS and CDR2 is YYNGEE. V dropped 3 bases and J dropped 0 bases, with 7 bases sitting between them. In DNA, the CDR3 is TGTGCCAGCAGCGCCGGAGGCTCCTACGAGCAGTACTTC. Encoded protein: CASSAGGSYEQYF.

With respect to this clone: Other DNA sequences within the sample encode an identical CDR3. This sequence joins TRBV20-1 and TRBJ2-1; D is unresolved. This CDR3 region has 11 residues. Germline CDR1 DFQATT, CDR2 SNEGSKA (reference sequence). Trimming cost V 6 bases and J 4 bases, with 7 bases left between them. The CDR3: CSALGYNEQFF. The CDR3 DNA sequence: TGCAGTGCCCTAGGTTACAATGAGCAGTTCTTC.

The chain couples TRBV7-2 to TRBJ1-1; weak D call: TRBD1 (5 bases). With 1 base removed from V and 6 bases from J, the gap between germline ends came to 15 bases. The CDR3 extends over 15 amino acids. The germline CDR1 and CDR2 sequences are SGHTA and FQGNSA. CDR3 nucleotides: TGTGCCAGCAGCTTAGTGGGGGGAAATAGCGCTGAAGCTTTCTTT. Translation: CASSLVGGNSAEAFF.

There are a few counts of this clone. The CDR3 reads CASSFSLQTGGHEQYF. Here the CDR3 DNA reads TGTGCCAGCAGCTTTTCTCTACAGACGGGAGGGCACGAGCAGTACTTC. The rearrangement joins TRBV7-9 to TRBJ2-7, with 8 bases aligning to TRBD2. V shed 3 bases, J shed 5 bases, and the junction held 12 bases outside the gene matches. CDR1 is SEHNR, CDR2 FQNEAQ, per germline (reference sequence). The length of the CDR3 is 16 residues.

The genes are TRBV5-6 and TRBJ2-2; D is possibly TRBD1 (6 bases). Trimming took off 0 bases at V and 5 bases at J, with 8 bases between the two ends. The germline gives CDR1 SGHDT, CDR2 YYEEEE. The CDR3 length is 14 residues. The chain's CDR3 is CASSLGQATGELFF. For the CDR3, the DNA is TGTGCCAGCAGCTTGGGACAGGCGACCGGGGAGCTGTTTTTT.

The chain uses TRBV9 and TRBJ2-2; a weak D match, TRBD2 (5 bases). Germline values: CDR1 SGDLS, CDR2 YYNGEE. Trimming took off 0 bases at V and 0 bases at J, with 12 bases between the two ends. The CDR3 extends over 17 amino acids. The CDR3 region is CASSVDRRTPNTGELFF. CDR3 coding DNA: TGTGCCAGCAGCGTAGATAGGCGGACTCCGAACACCGGGGAGCTGTTTTTT.

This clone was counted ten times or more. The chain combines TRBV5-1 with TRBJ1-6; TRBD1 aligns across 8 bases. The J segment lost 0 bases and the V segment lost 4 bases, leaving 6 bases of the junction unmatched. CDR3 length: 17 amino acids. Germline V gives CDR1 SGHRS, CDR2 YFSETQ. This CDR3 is CASSRQGMSSYNSPLHF. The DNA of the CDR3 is TGCGCCAGCAGCCGACAGGGGATGAGCTCCTATAATTCACCCCTCCACTTT.

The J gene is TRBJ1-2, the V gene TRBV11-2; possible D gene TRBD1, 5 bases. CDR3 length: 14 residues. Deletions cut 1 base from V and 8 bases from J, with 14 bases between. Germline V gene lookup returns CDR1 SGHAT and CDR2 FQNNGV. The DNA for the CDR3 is TGTGCCAGCAGCTTAGCGCGGGGACTATCCGGCTACACCTTC. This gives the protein CASSLARGLSGYTF.

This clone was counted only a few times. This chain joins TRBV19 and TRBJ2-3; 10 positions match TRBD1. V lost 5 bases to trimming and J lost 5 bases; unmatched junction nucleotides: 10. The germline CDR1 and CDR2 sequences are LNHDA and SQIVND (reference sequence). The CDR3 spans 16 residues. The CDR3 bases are TGTGCCAGTAGTCCGAGGCAGACAGGGGGCGGAGATACGCAGTATTTT. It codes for CASSPRQTGGGDTQYF.

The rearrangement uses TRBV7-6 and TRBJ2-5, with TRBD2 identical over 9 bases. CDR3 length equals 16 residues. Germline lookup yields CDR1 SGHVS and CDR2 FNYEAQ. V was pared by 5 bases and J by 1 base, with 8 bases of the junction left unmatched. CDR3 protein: CASSHSGSGFQETQYF. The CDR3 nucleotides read TGTGCCAGCAGCCATAGCGGGAGTGGGTTCCAAGAGACCCAGTACTTC.

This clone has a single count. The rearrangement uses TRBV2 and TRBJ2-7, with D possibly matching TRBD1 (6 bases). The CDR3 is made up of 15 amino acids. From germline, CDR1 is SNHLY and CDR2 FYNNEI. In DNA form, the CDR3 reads TGTGCCAGCAGTGAAAATCCCCGGGCCGACAGGTCGAGTAACGTC. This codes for CASSENPRADRSSNV.

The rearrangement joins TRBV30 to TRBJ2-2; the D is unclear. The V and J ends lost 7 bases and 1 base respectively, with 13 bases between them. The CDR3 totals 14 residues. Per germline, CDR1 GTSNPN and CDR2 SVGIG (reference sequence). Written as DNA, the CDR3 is TGTGCCTCAGGTTGGGTGATGAACACCGGGGAGCTGTTTTTT. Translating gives CASGWVMNTGELFF.

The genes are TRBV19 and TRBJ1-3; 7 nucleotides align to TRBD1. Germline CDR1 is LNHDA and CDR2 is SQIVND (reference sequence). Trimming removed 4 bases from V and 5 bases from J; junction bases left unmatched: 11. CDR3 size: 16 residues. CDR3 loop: CASSTEQTGRRNTIYF. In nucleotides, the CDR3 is TGTGCCAGTAGTACGGAACAGACAGGGCGCCGAAACACCATATATTTT.

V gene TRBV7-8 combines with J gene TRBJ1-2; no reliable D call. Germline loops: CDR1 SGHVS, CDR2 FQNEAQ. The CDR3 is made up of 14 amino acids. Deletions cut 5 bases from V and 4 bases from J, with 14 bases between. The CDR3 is CASSPLDGGYGYTF. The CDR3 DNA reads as TGTGCCAGCAGCCCCCTGGACGGAGGCTATGGCTACACCTTC.